This T cell receptor (beta chain) was recorded in a study of T cell changes during pregnancy in multiple sclerosis. The trim removed 2 bases at V and 4 bases at J, leaving 6 bases unmatched. The CDR3 is 15 amino acids. Germline values: CDR1 SGHVS, CDR2 FNYEAQ. The assay was immunoSEQ multiplex PCR, and TCRdb's table has in-frame clones only and misses some. The data hold fewer than 150,000 clones, with roughly 97% observed a single time. The chain couples TRBV7-6 to TRBJ2-7; 9 bases align to TRBD2. The receptor's source is a female donor with multiple sclerosis, enrolled in a pregnancy study. The sample consisted of peripheral blood, taken after pregnancy. CDR3 in DNA: TGTGCCAGCAGCTTAACTAGCGGGTCCCTTTACGAGCAGTACTTC. Its translation is CASSLTSGSLYEQYF.